This T cell receptor beta chain was recorded in a study of blood T cells in healthy people across ages. Study-level findings and limits: Diversity was higher, and naive CD4+ cells more numerous, in long-lived donors than in aged donors.

The authors ran a second PCR of about 7 to 11 cycles using a sample-barcoded 5' primer and a J-beta primer mix. Each cDNA molecule carried a tag from a template-switch adaptor that contained 12 random nucleotides. Every sample returned 3 million or more CDR3-containing paired-end reads. Each CDR3 protein gets one entry after TCRdb re-called the 5' RACE reads with MiXCR. The profile shows 380,000 or so distinct CDR3 sequences, about 55% of them singletons. V dropped 1 base and J dropped 3; count of bases not matched to a gene: 4. Germline V gene sequence: CDR1 SEHNR, CDR2 FQNEAQ (reference sequence). The CDR3 runs to 15 residues. Points on this clonotype: The antigen is undetermined.

Extraction yielded at least 6 micrograms of total RNA per sample. The sequence derives from a man in his sixties in good health. The gene calls are TRBV7-9 and TRBJ2-7; 9 bases match TRBD1. The specimen was blood. The CDR3 DNA sequence: TGTGCCAGCAGCTTAGGACCGGGACAGGGCTACGAGCAGTACTTC. It codes for CASSLGPGQGYEQYF.